This T cell receptor (beta chain) was retrieved from a study of CD8 T cells in Susac syndrome. General study findings and limits: Acknowledgment was made by the study that its TCR sequencing and HLA analysis involved a relatively small number of individuals.

Remarks on this clonotype: Its antigen remains unidentified.

CDR3 size: 14 residues. Germline V lookup: CDR1 SQVTM, CDR2 ANQGSEA. Trimming cost V 0 bases and J 8 bases, with 16 bases left between them. CD8+ and CD4+ T cells taken from blood had their TCR beta sequenced. Negative isolation yielded the CD8+ and CD4+ T cells, while FACS enriched the TEMRA cells. Random hexamers were used to reverse transcribe the RNA input (about 0.5 to 1 ug). Multiplex PCR with immunoSEQ amplified the TCR beta CDR3 across 54 Vbeta and 13 Jbeta. TCRdb independently ran MiXCR on the immunoSEQ multiplex PCR reads; one entry per CDR3 protein. Seen here are approximately 100,000 distinct CDR3 sequences, around 90% observed once, and the top ten hold around 0.15%.

This clonotype was obtained from a human donor in good health. The sequenced sample consisted of CD4+ T cells from PBMCs. The chain combines TRBV29-1 with TRBJ1-2; D is possibly TRBD1 (5 bases). The DNA for the CDR3 is TGCAGCGTTGAAGATGGCCAGGGCACAAAAGGCTACACCTTC. Translating gives CSVEDGQGTKGYTF.